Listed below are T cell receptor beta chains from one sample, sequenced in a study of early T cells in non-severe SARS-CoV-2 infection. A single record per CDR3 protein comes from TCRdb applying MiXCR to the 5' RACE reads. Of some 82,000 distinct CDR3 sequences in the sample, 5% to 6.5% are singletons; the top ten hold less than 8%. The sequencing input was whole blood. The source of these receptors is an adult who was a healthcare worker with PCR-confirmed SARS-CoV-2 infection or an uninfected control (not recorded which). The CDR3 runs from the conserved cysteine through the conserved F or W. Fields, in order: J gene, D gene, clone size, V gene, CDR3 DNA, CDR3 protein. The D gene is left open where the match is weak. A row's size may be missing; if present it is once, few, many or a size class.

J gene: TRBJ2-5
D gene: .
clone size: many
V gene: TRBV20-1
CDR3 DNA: TGCAGTGCTAGAGATCCCAGCCGAGAGACCCAGTACTTC
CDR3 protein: CSARDPSRETQYF

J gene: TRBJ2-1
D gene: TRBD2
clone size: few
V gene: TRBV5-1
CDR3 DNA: TGCGCCAGCAGCTTAGGGACTAGCGGGTACAATGAGCAGTTCTTC
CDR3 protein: CASSLGTSGYNEQFF

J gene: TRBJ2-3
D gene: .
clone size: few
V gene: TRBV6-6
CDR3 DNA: TGTGCCAGCAGTTACTCTCATTCCGATACGCAGTATTTT
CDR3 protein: CASSYSHSDTQYF

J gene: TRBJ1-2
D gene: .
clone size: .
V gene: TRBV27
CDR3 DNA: TGTGCCAGCAGGACGGGGCTTTATGGCTACACCTTC
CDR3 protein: CASRTGLYGYTF

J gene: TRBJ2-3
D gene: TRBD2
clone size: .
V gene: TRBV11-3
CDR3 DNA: TGTGCCAGCAGCTGGGGGACTAGCGGGAGAACAGATACGCAGTATTTT
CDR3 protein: CASSWGTSGRTDTQYF

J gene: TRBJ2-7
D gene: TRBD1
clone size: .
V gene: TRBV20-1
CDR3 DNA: TGCAGTGCTAGTGGTGAGGGACAGGGCCCCTACGAGCAGTACTTC
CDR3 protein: CSASGEGQGPYEQYF

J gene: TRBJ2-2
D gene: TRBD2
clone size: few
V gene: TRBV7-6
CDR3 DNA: TGTGCCAGCAGCCTGGGGACTAGCGCGAACACCGGGGAGCTGTTTTTT
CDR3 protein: CASSLGTSANTGELFF

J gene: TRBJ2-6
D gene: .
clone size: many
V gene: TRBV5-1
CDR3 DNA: TGCGCCAGCAGCCCCGTCTCTGGGGCCAACGTCCTGACTTTC
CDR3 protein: CASSPVSGANVLTF

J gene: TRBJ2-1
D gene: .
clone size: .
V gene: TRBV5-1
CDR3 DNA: TGCGCCAGCAGTTCCGCGTACAATGAGCAGTTCTTC
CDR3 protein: CASSSAYNEQFF

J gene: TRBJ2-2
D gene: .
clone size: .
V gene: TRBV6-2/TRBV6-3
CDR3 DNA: TGTGCCAGCAGTTCGTCGGGCCCGCGCACCGGGGAGCTGTTTTTT
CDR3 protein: CASSSSGPRTGELFF

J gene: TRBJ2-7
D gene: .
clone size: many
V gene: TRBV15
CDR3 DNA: TGTGCCACCAGCAGAGATCCCGCGGCAGGCCGCCCCCAGTACTTC
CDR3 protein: CATSRDPAAGRPQYF

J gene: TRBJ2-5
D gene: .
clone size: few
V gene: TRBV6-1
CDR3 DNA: TGTGCCAGCAGTGAAAGGTGGGACTCCCAAGAGACCCAGTACTTC
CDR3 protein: CASSERWDSQETQYF

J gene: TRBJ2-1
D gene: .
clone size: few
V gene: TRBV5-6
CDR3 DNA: TGTGCCAGCAGCTTGCTGTATGAGCAGTTCTTC
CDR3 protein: CASSLLYEQFF

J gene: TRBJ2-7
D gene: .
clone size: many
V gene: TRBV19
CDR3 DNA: TGTGCCAGTAGGGATAAATACGAGCAGTACTTC
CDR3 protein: CASRDKYEQYF

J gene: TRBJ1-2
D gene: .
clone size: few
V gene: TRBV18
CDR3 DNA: TGTGCCAGCTCACCTAAGCAGGGCGGAGGCTACACCTTC
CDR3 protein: CASSPKQGGGYTF

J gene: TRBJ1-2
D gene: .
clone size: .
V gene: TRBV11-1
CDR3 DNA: TGTGCCAGCAGCTCCACGGACGGCTATGGCTACACCTTC
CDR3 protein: CASSSTDGYGYTF

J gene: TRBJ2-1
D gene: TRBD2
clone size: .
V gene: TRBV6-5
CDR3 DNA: TGTGCCAGCAGTTCCAAACTAGCGGGAAGTTACAATGAGCAGTTCTTC
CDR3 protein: CASSSKLAGSYNEQFF

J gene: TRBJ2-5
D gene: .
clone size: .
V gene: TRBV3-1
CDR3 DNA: TGTGCCAGCAGCCAATTCGGGCCGCAAGAGACCCAGTACTTC
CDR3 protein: CASSQFGPQETQYF

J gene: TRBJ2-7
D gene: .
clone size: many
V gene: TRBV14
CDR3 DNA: TGTGCCAGCAGCCAATTTGCGACCGAGCAGTACTTC
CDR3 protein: CASSQFATEQYF

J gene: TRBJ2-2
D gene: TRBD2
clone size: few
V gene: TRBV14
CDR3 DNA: TGTGCCAGCAGCCCGACTAGCGGGAACACCGGGGAGCTGTTTTTT
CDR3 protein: CASSPTSGNTGELFF

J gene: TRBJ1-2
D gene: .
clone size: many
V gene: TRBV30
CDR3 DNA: TGTGCCTGGGATCCAGGGTATGGCTACACCTTC
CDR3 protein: CAWDPGYGYTF

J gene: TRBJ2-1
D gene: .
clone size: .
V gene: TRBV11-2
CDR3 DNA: TGTGCCAGCAGTCGGGACTCTCCCTTCAATGAGCAGTTCTTC
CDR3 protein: CASSRDSPFNEQFF

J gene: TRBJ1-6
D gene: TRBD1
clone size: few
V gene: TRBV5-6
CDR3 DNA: TGTGCCAGCATCTTAGGGACAGCCAGAGGTTCACCCCTCCACTTT
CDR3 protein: CASILGTARGSPLHF

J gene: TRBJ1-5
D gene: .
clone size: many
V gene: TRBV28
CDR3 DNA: TGTGCCAGCAGTACCCGGCAGCCCCAGCATTTT
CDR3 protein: CASSTRQPQHF

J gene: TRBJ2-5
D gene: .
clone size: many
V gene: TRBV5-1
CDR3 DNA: TGCGCCAGCAGCCCGACCACGGAGACCCAGTACTTC
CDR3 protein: CASSPTTETQYF

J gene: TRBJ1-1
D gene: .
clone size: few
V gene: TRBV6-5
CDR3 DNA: TGTGCCAGCAGTTACGGGGGGGACACTGAAGCTTTCTTT
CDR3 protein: CASSYGGDTEAFF

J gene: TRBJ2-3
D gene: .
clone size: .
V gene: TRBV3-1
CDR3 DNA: TGTGCCAGCAGCCCTCCACCCCCAGAAGATACGCAGTATTTT
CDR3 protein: CASSPPPPEDTQYF

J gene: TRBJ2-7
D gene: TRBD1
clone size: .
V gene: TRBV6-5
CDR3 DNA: TGTGCCAGCAGAACTCCTACAGGGGCCTACGAGCAGTACTTC
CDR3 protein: CASRTPTGAYEQYF

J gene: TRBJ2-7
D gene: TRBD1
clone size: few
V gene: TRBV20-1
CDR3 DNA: TGCAGTGCTATTCCGGGACAGAGCTCCTACGAGCAGTACTTC
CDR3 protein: CSAIPGQSSYEQYF

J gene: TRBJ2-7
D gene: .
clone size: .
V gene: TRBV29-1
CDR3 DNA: TGCAGCGTTTTTGACACTAGGAAGGAGCAGTACTTC
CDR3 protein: CSVFDTRKEQYF

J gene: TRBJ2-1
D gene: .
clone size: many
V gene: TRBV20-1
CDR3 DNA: TGCAGTGCTAGATCAGTAATATCCTCCTACAATGAGCAGTTCTTC
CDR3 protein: CSARSVISSYNEQFF

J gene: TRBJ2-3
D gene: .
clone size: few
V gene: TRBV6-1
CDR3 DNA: TGTGCCAGCAGTGAAGCGCCCCGGCCAGATACGCAGTATTTT
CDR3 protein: CASSEAPRPDTQYF

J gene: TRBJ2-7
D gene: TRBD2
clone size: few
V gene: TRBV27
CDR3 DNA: TGTGCCAGCAGTTTTTCGGCTAGCGGGATCTACGAGCAGTACTTC
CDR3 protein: CASSFSASGIYEQYF

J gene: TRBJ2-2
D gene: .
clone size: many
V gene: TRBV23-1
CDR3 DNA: TGCGCCAGCAGACAAAAGGCCTTAGGGGGGACCGGGGAGCTGTTTTTT
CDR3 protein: CASRQKALGGTGELFF

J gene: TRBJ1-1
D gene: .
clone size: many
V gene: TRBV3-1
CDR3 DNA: TGTGCCAGCAGCCAAGGGCTGCAGACCAATAATGAAGCTTTCTTT
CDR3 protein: CASSQGLQTNNEAFF

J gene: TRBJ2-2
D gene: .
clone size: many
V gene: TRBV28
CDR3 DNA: TGTGCCAGCAGCCCTACCCCGTGGGATCTCCTGAACACCGGGGAGCTGTTTTTT
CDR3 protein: CASSPTPWDLLNTGELFF

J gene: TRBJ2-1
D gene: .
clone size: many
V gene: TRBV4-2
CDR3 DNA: TGTGCCAGCAGCCAAGATCATGGGCAGTACGAAAATGAGCAGTTCTTC
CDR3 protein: CASSQDHGQYENEQFF

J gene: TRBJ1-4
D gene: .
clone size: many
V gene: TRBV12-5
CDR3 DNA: TGTGCTAGTGGTTTAACCGAATCCGGAAAACTGTTTTTT
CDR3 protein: CASGLTESGKLFF

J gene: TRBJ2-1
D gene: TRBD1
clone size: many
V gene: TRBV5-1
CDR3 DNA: TGCGCCAGCAGCTTCGAAGGGACAGACTACAATGAGCAGTTCTTC
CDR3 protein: CASSFEGTDYNEQFF

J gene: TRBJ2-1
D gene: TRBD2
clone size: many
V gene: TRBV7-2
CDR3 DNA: TGTGCCAGCAGCTTAGTGGGCGGGAGCTCCTACAATGAGCAGTTCTTC
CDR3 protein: CASSLVGGSSYNEQFF

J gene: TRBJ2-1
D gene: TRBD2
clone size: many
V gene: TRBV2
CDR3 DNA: TGTGCCGGGGGGGGAGCGACCCACAATGAGCAGTTCTTC
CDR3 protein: CAGGGATHNEQFF

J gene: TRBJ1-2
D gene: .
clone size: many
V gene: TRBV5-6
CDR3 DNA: TGTGCCAGCAGCTTGGGCGGTTACTATGGCTACACCTTC
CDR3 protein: CASSLGGYYGYTF

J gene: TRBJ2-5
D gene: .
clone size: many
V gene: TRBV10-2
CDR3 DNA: TGCGCCAGCAGTGTTTCGGCTGTCTACGAGACCCAGTACTTC
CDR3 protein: CASSVSAVYETQYF

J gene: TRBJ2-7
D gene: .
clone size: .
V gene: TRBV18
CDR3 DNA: TGTGCCAGCTCACCACGGTATAGGGGGGACTACGAGCAGTACTTC
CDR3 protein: CASSPRYRGDYEQYF

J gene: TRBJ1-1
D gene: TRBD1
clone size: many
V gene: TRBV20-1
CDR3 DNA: TGCAGTGCTAGAGATCAGGACAGGGGGTGGACTGAAGCTTTCTTT
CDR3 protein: CSARDQDRGWTEAFF

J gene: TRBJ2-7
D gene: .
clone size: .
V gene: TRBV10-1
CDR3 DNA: TGCGCCAGCAGTGAGTCGGGGGTCGTCGACGAGCAGTACTTC
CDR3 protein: CASSESGVVDEQYF

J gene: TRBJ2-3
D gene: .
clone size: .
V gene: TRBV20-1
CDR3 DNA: TGCAGTGCTAGGACCTCCCGGGTCGGCACAGATACGCAGTATTTT
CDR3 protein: CSARTSRVGTDTQYF

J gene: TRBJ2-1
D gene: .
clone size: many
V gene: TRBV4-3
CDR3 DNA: TGCGCCAGCAGCGCAGGAGGCGGTCCAAGCTCCTACAATGAGCAGTTCTTC
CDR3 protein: CASSAGGGPSSYNEQFF

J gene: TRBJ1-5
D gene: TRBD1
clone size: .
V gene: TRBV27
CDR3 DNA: TGTGCCAGCAGTCCGTACAGGACAGGGGGTATAGGCAATCAGCCCCAGCATTTT
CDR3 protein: CASSPYRTGGIGNQPQHF

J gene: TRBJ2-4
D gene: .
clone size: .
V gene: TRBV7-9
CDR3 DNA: TGTGCCAGCAGCCCCCGGGGGAGGAGAAGTGCCAAAAACATTCAGTACTTC
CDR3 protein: CASSPRGRRSAKNIQYF

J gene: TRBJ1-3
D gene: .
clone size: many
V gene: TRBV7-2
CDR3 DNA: TGTGCCAGCAGCTTAGGCAGCCCGCCCGGAAACACCATATATTTT
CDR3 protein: CASSLGSPPGNTIYF

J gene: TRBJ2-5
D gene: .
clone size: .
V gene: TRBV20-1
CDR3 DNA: TGCAGTGCTAGAGACCTCCGGACTACACAAGAGACCCAGTACTTC
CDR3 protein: CSARDLRTTQETQYF

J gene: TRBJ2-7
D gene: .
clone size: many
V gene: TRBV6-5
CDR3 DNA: TGTGCCAGCAGTGAAGGACTGGGAACCTACGAGCAGTACTTC
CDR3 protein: CASSEGLGTYEQYF

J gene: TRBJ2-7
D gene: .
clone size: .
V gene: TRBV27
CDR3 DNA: TGTGCCAGCAGTTTATCGTGGCTAGGGAATGGTGAGCAGTACTTC
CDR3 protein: CASSLSWLGNGEQYF

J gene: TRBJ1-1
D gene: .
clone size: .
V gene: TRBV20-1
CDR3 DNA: TGCAGTGCTAGACTCGTTGTCACTGAAGCTTTCTTT
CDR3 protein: CSARLVVTEAFF

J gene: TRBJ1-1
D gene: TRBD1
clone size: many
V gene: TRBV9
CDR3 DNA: TGTGCCAGCAGCGCAACCGGGACAGGGGAGACTGAAGCTTTCTTT
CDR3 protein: CASSATGTGETEAFF

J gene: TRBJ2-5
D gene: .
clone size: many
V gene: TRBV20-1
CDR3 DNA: TGCAGTGCTCGCCGGGGTGGAGAGACCCAGTACTTC
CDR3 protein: CSARRGGETQYF

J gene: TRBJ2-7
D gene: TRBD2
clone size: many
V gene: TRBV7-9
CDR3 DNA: TGTGCCAGCAGCTTCGCGGGAGCCTACGAGCAGTACTTC
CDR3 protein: CASSFAGAYEQYF

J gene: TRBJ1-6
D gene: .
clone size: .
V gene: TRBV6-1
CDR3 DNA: TGTGCCAGCAGTGAGGGGAGTTCACCCCTCCACTTT
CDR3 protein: CASSEGSSPLHF

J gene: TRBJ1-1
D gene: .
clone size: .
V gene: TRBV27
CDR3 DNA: TGTGCCAGCAGTTTTGGACTGGTGAACACTGAAGCTTTCTTT
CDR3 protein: CASSFGLVNTEAFF